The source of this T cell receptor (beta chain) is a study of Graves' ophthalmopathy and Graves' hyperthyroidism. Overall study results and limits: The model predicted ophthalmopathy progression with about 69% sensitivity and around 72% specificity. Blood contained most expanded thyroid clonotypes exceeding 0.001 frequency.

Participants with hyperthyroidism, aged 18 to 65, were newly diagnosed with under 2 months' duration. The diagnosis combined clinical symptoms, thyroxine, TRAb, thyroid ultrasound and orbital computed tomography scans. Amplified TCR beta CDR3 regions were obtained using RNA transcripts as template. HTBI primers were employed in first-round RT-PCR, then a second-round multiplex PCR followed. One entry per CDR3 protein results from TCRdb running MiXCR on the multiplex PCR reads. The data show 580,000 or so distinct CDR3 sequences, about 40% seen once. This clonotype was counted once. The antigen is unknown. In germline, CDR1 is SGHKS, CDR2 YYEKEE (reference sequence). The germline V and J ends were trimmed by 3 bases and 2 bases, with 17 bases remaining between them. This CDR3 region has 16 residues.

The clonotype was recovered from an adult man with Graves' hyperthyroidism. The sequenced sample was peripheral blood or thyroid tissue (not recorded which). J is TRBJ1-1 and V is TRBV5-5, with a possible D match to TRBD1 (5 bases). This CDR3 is CASSSERTRANTEAFF. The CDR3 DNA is TGTGCCAGCAGCTCAGAGCGGACAAGGGCTAACACTGAAGCTTTCTTT.